The 7 T cell receptor beta chains given below trace back to one sample, sequenced in a study of cytomegalovirus exposure and HLA in healthy donors. The primer mix had 60 Vbeta and 13 Jbeta primers. The protocol was immunoSEQ multiplex PCR, while the TCRdb copy is restricted to in-frame clones and leaves out a portion. The sample lists approximately 200,000 clones; about four fifths were seen once. The sequenced material came from PBMCs. The source of these receptors is a boy between 5 and 17 years old in good health and CMV-seronegative.

The chain uses TRBV11-1 and TRBJ2-2; D is perhaps TRBD2 (7 bases). Germline CDR1 reads SGHAT; CDR2 reads FQDESV (reference sequence). The CDR3 has 16 residues. V lost 6 bases and J 3 bases, leaving 17 bases between the germline ends. In DNA form, the CDR3 reads TGTGCCAGCAGTTCCCGGGGGGACACCTACACCGGGGAGCTGTTTTTT. Protein product: CASSSRGDTYTGELFF.

This chain connects TRBV9 to TRBJ2-7; 14 nucleotides match TRBD2. In germline, CDR1 is SGDLS, CDR2 YYNGEE. The CDR3 contains 16 residues. The junction had 7 bases not matched to a gene; V was cut back by 4 bases and J by 4 bases. The chain's CDR3 is CASSPGTSGSRYEQYF. For the CDR3, the DNA is TGTGCCAGCAGCCCAGGGACTAGCGGGAGTCGATACGAGCAGTACTTC.

The chain has TRBV5-1 and TRBJ1-1; D is undetermined. Germline-derived CDR1 and CDR2 are SGHRS and YFSETQ. The CDR3 runs to 14 residues. Trimming took 0 bases from V and 1 from J, leaving 7 bases between them. The CDR3 reads CASSLDGTNTEAFF. CDR3 DNA: TGCGCCAGCAGCTTGGATGGCACGAACACTGAAGCTTTCTTT. The entire variable domain, with the rest obtained from reference TRBV5-1 and TRBJ1-1, is as follows: KAGVTQTPRYLIKTRGQQVTLSCSPISGHRSVSWYQQTPGQGLQFLFEYFSETQRNKGNFPGRFSGRQFSNSRSEMNVSTLELGDSALYLCASSLDGTNTEAFFGQGTRLTVV.

The chain couples TRBV19 to TRBJ1-2, with unresolved D. The V gene lost 4 bases and the J gene lost 7 bases, with 10 bases spanning the gap. Germline values: CDR1 LNHDA, CDR2 SQIVND (reference sequence). The CDR3 extends over 12 amino acids. The CDR3 nucleotides read TGTGCCAGTAGTACCTCAGAAGTTGGCTACACCTTC. As protein: CASSTSEVGYTF.

The gene calls are TRBV6-6 and TRBJ2-7, with 7 nucleotides matching TRBD1. J lost 6 bases, V lost 6 bases, and 11 bases had no gene match. The CDR3 runs to 14 residues. From germline, CDR1 is MNHNY and CDR2 SVGAGI (reference sequence). The CDR3 DNA is TGTGCCAGCAGCTACCTCGACAGGGCTGGCGAGCAGTACTTC. Its protein product is CASSYLDRAGEQYF.

The chain couples TRBV2 to TRBJ2-6; D gene unclear. V lost 5 bases and J 0 bases, leaving 8 bases between the germline ends. The CDR3 has 15 amino acids. Germline V gene lookup returns CDR1 SNHLY and CDR2 FYNNEI. Here the CDR3 DNA reads TGTGCCAGCAGTTTACTGAGCTCTGGGGCCAACGTCCTGACTTTC. It yields the protein CASSLLSSGANVLTF.

The chain carries TRBV2 and TRBJ2-2, with D possibly being TRBD2 (6 bases). CDR3 size: 16 residues. V was shortened by 5 bases and J by 0 bases, with 13 bases between the two germline ends. Per the germline V gene, CDR1 is SNHLY and CDR2 is FYNNEI. This CDR3 is CASSLLADANTGELFF. DNA of the CDR3: TGTGCCAGCAGTTTACTAGCCGACGCGAACACCGGGGAGCTGTTTTTT.